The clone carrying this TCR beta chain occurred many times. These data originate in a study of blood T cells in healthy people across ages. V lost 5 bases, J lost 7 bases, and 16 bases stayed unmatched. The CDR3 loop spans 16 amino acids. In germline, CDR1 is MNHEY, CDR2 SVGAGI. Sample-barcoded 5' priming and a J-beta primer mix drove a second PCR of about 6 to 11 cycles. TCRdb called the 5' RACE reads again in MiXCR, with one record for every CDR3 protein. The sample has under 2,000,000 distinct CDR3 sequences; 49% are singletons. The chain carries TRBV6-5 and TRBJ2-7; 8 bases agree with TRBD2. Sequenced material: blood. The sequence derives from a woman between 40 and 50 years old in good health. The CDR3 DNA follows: TGTGCCAGCAGTCGATCCCTTCCGGGAGGGGTAGGGGAGCAGTACTTC. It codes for CASSRSLPGGVGEQYF.